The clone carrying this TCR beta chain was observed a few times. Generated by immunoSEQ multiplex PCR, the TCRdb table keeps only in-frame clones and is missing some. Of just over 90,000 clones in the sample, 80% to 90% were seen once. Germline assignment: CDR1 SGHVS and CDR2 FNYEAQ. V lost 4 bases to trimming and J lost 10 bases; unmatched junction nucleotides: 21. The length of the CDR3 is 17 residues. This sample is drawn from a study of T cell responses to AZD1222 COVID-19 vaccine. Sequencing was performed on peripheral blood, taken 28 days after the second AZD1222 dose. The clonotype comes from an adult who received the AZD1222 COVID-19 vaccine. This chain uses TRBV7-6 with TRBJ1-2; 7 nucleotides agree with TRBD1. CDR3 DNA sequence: TGTGCCAGCAGCTGGTCGACAGGGAAGGGCCCTGGAGTAGACTACACCTTC. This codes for CASSWSTGKGPGVDYTF. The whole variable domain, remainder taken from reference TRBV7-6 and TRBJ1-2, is GAGVSQSPRYKVTKRGQDVALRCDPISGHVSLYWYRQALGQGPEFLTYFNYEAQQDKSGLPNDRFSAERPEGSISTLTIQRTEQRDSAMYRCASSWSTGKGPGVDYTFGSGTRLTVV.